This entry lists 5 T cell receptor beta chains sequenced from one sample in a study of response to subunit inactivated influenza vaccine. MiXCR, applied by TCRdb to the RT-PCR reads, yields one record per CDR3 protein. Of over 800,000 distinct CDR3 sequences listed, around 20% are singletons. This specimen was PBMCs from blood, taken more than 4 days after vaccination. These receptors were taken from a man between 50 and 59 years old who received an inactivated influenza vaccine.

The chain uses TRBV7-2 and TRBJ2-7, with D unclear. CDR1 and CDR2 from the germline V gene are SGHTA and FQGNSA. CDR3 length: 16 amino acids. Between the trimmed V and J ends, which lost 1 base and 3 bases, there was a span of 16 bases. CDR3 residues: CASSLGPSGNNYEQYF. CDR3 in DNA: TGTGCCAGCAGCTTAGGTCCCTCCGGCAACAACTACGAGCAGTACTTC.

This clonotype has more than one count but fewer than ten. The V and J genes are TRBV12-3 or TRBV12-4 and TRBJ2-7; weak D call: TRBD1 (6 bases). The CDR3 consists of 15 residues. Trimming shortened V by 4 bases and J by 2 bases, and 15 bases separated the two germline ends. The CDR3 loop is CASSSRQAVAYEQYF. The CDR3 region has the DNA TGTGCCAGCAGTTCCCGACAGGCCGTCGCCTACGAGCAGTACTTC.

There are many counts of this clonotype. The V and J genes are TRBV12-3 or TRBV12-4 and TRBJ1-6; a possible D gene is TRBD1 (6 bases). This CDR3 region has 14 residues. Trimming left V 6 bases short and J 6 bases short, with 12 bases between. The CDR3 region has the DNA TGTGCCAGCAGCATTCAGGGGTTTAATTCACCCCTCCACTTT. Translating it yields CASSIQGFNSPLHF.

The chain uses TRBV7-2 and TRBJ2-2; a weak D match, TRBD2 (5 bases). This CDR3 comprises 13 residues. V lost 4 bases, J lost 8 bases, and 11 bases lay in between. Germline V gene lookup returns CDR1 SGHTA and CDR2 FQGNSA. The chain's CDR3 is CASSSRREGELFF. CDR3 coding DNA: TGTGCCAGCAGCTCTCGAAGGGAGGGGGAGCTGTTTTTT. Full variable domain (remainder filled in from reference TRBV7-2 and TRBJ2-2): GAGVSQSPSNKVTEKGKDVELRCDPISGHTALYWYRQSLGQGLEFLIYFQGNSAPDKSGLPSDRFSAERTGGSVSTLTIQRTQQEDSAVYLCASSSRREGELFFGEGSRLTVL.

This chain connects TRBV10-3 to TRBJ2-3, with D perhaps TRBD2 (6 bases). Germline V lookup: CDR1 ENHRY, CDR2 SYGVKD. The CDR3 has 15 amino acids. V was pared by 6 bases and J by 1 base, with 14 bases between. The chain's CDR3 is CAIREAGWGTDTQYF. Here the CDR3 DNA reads TGTGCCATCAGGGAGGCGGGATGGGGCACAGATACGCAGTATTTT.